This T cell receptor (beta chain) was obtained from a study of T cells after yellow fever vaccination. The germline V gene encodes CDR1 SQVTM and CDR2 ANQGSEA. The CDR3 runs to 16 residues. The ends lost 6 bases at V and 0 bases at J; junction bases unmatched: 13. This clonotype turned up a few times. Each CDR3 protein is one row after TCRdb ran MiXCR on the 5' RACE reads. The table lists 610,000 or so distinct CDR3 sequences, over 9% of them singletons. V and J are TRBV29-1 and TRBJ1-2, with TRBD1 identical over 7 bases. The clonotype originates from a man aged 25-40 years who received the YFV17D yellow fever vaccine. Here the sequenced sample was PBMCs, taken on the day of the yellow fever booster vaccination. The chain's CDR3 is CSVRGAGQETNYGYTF. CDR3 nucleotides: TGCAGCGTCCGTGGGGCCGGACAGGAGACTAACTATGGCTACACCTTC.